These 29 T cell receptor beta chains originate from one sample sequenced in a study of T cells in Graves' hyperthyroidism and ophthalmopathy. What was amplified from RNA transcripts were TCR beta CDR3 regions. HTBI primers were employed in a first-round RT-PCR of the TCR CDR3. TCRdb re-called the multiplex PCR reads through MiXCR, storing one row per CDR3 protein. The table shows about 350,000 distinct CDR3 sequences, with around 14% occurring only once. The specimen was blood. The source of these receptors is a woman aged 25 to 45 with Graves' hyperthyroidism.

This clonotype was picked up many times. Compared with germline, one end of the junction differs, possibly owing to a read error. The gene calls are TRBV7-7 and TRBJ2-5; tentatively, D is TRBD2 (6 bases). This CDR3 contains 14 residues. Germline values: CDR1 SSHAT, CDR2 FNYEAQ (reference sequence). In DNA form, the CDR3 reads TGTGCTAGCAGCACGGGACTCAGTGAAGAGACCCAGTACTTC. Translated, it gives CASSTGLSEETQYF.

This clonotype has just one count. CDR3 loop: CASRAARTNTGELFF. For the CDR3, the DNA is TGTGCCAGCAGAGCGGCCCGAACTAACACCGGGGAGCTGTTTTTT. The chain couples TRBV6-2 or TRBV6-3 to TRBJ2-2, with a possible D match to TRBD2 (5 bases). The V gene lost 6 bases and the J gene lost 2 bases, with 13 bases spanning the gap. Germline V CDR1 and CDR2: MNHEY, SVGEGT. The CDR3 is made up of 15 amino acids.

This clonotype was observed a handful of times. This chain connects TRBV7-2 to TRBJ2-3; 14 nucleotides match TRBD2. The CDR3 loop spans 16 amino acids. Germline trimming cut 2 bases from V and 6 bases from J; bases unmatched to any gene: 4. From germline, CDR1 is SGHTA and CDR2 FQGNSA. This chain's CDR3 is CASSLSRTSGRDTQYF. The DNA of the CDR3 is TGTGCCAGCAGCTTAAGTCGGACTAGCGGGAGGGATACGCAGTATTTT.

In its sample, this clonotype was seen a few times. The J gene is TRBJ1-5, the V gene TRBV19, with 7 bases that match TRBD1. CDR3 length: 14 residues. Germline CDR1 LNHDA, CDR2 SQIVND (reference sequence). V was clipped by 1 base and J by 5 bases; unmatched bases: 2. CDR3 sequence reads: CASSIGQGDQPQHF. The CDR3 DNA reads TGTGCCAGTAGTATAGGACAGGGCGATCAGCCCCAGCATTTT.

This clonotype was recorded at least ten times. The rearrangement joins TRBV25-1 to TRBJ1-5, with no clear D. Germline CDR1 MGHDK, CDR2 SYGVNS. Trimming pared 3 bases from V and 9 bases from J, leaving 12 bases between. The CDR3 runs to 13 residues. CDR3 sequence reads: CASSDLAEGPQHF. CDR3 nucleotides: TGTGCCAGCAGTGACCTGGCCGAGGGGCCCCAGCATTTT.

This clonotype was detected a few times. The gene calls are TRBV19 and TRBJ1-5; D is ambiguous. CDR3 length: 12 amino acids. The V end was cut by 8 bases, the J end by 7 bases, with 12 bases between. From germline, CDR1 is LNHDA and CDR2 SQIVND (reference sequence). The CDR3 here is CASSQARQPQHF. CDR3 bases: TGTGCCAGTTCTCAAGCCAGGCAGCCCCAGCATTTT.

This clonotype was counted between two and nine times. The rearrangement uses TRBV3-1 and TRBJ2-1; D gene ambiguous. V was shortened by 4 bases and J by 1 base, with 20 bases between the two germline ends. Germline V lookup: CDR1 LGHDT, CDR2 YNNKEL (reference sequence). The CDR3 spans 18 residues. This CDR3 reads CASSRLTVVKRSYNEQFF. CDR3 bases: TGTGCCAGCAGCCGACTCACAGTGGTAAAACGTTCCTACAATGAGCAGTTCTTC.

The V gene is TRBV20-1, the J gene TRBJ2-1; 8 bases fit TRBD2. From germline, CDR1 is DFQATT and CDR2 SNEGSKA (reference sequence). The CDR3 contains 15 residues. V shed 6 bases and J 2 bases; nucleotides not matched to a gene: 9. The chain's CDR3 is CSAKPSGFPYNEQFF. The CDR3 DNA is TGCAGTGCCAAACCTAGCGGGTTTCCCTACAATGAGCAGTTCTTC.

This clonotype was counted ten times or more. CDR3: CATSRWTGGYEQYF. In DNA, the CDR3 is TGTGCCACCAGCAGATGGACAGGCGGCTACGAGCAGTACTTC. The chain combines TRBV15 with TRBJ2-7, with TRBD1 identical over 7 bases. The CDR3 contains 14 residues. With 2 bases clipped from V and 3 bases from J, the junction kept 4 bases outside the gene matches. From germline, CDR1 is LNHNV and CDR2 YYDKDF (reference sequence).

A single count supports this clonotype. A single base separates this from a much larger clone, so it may be a read error. The chain has TRBV29-1 and TRBJ1-1, with TRBD1 as a possible D gene (6 bases). CDR1 and CDR2 from the germline V gene are SQVTM and ANQGSEA. Trimming cost V 7 bases and J 9 bases, with 12 bases left between them. CDR3 length: 10 amino acids. The CDR3 nucleotides are TGCAGCGCCTACAGGGCTCAAGCTTTCTTT. Translated: CSAYRAQAFF.

This clonotype was counted between two and nine times. V is TRBV28 and J is TRBJ1-6, with D tentatively TRBD1 (5 bases). This CDR3 has 16 residues. Trimming took 6 bases from V and 10 from J, leaving 22 bases between them. The V gene's germline CDR1 is MDHEN and CDR2 SYDVKM. DNA for the CDR3: TGTGCCAGCAGCGCCCCTGGGGGGACGGGATACTCACCCCTCCACTTT. Its translation: CASSAPGGTGYSPLHF.

This clonotype showed up many times. The V and J genes are TRBV30 and TRBJ2-2; 7 bases are a match to TRBD2. Germline V gene data show CDR1 as GTSNPN and CDR2 as SVGIG (reference sequence). The CDR3 loop spans 12 amino acids. J gave up 5 bases and V 7 bases, and 4 bases lay outside the gene matches. DNA of the CDR3: TGTGCCTCGCGGGAGTTTACCGGGGAGCTGTTTTTT. Protein: CASREFTGELFF.

This clonotype came up many times. This chain joins TRBV2 and TRBJ1-2; D not resolved. Germline-derived CDR1 and CDR2 are SNHLY and FYNNEI. Trimming shortened V by 2 bases and J by 5 bases, and 6 bases separated the two germline ends. The CDR3 has 12 residues. CDR3 in amino acids: CASSERDYGYTF. As DNA, the CDR3 is TGTGCCAGCAGTGAACGAGATTATGGCTACACCTTC.

This clonotype showed up many times. This rearrangement joins TRBV3-1 to TRBJ1-2; D gene uncertain. The germline V gene encodes CDR1 LGHDT and CDR2 YNNKEL (reference sequence). The CDR3 length is 12 residues. The V end was cut by 5 bases, the J end by 4 bases, with 8 bases between. CDR3 protein: CASSDGFYGYTF. The CDR3 nucleotides are TGTGCCAGCAGCGATGGATTCTATGGCTACACCTTC.

This clonotype occurred many times. This chain uses TRBV3-1 with TRBJ2-1; D perhaps matches TRBD1 (6 bases). Germline V gives CDR1 LGHDT, CDR2 YNNKEL (reference sequence). Trimming took off 3 bases at V and 12 bases at J, with 15 bases between the two ends. The CDR3 length is 13 residues. The CDR3 DNA reads TGTGCCAGCAGCCATCCCGGCCCCAGGGGGCAGTTCTTC. This codes for CASSHPGPRGQFF.

The table lists this clonotype with many counts. The gene calls are TRBV2 and TRBJ1-5; 8 bases align to TRBD1. The CDR3 extends over 15 amino acids. After removal of 2 bases from V and 6 bases from J, the junction contained 6 bases not matched to a gene. Germline CDR1 and CDR2: SNHLY and FYNNEI. CDR3 protein: CASSESGRGLQPQHF. The CDR3 DNA reads TGTGCCAGCAGTGAAAGTGGCAGGGGGCTTCAGCCCCAGCATTTT.

Many counts were recorded for this clonotype. The V call is TRBV10-3, the J call TRBJ1-1; weak D call: TRBD1 (6 bases). Trimming removed 8 bases at V and 3 bases at J, with 13 bases between. The CDR3 is 13 residues long. Germline V lookup: CDR1 ENHRY, CDR2 SYGVKD. CDR3 loop: CAIGREGDTEAFF. As DNA, the CDR3 is TGTGCCATCGGGAGGGAGGGGGACACTGAAGCTTTCTTT.

This clonotype was counted at least ten times. V usage is TRBV7-2 and J usage is TRBJ2-1; 15 nucleotides agree with TRBD2. The CDR3 runs 17 residues. Germline V gene lookup returns CDR1 SGHTA and CDR2 FQGNSA. Unmatched junction bases numbered 8, after V lost 5 bases and J lost 6 bases. The CDR3, as DNA: TGTGCCAGCAGCCGGACTAGCGGGAGGGGCGGACGCAATGAGCAGTTCTTC. It encodes CASSRTSGRGGRNEQFF.

In its sample, this clonotype was seen once. The chain uses TRBV28 and TRBJ1-2; the D gene is possibly TRBD1 (6 bases). The CDR3 covers 13 residues. Germline V lookup: CDR1 MDHEN, CDR2 SYDVKM. V lost 5 bases to trimming and J lost 6 bases, with 13 bases between them. CDR3 region: CASSTGAGDGYTF. The CDR3 DNA follows: TGTGCCAGCAGTACGGGGGCGGGCGATGGCTACACCTTC.

This clonotype was seen at least ten times. J is TRBJ1-2 and V is TRBV6-1; maybe TRBD1 (6 bases). The CDR3 totals 15 residues. V shed 6 bases and J shed 0 bases, with 14 bases lying between them. CDR1 and CDR2 from the germline V gene are MNHNS and SASEGT. The CDR3 loop is CASRGGGAANYGYTF. CDR3 sequence (DNA): TGTGCCAGCAGAGGGGGGGGGGCGGCTAACTATGGCTACACCTTC.

In this sample, this clonotype turned up a few times. The chain recombines TRBV7-8 with TRBJ1-5; TRBD1 might be the D (5 bases). The V and J ends lost 1 base and 8 bases respectively, with 9 bases between them. From germline, CDR1 is SGHVS and CDR2 FQNEAQ. The CDR3 sequence is 13 residues long. The CDR3, as DNA: TGTGCCAGCAGCTTAGTCGGGGGGGAGCCCCAGCATTTT. Amino acids: CASSLVGGEPQHF.

This clonotype was counted many times. The J gene is TRBJ2-3, the V gene TRBV2; TRBD2 matches at 7 bases. The CDR3 loop spans 14 amino acids. V lost 7 bases to trimming and J lost 2 bases; unmatched junction nucleotides: 6. Germline-derived CDR1 and CDR2 are SNHLY and FYNNEI. The CDR3 here is CASMASGNTDTQYF. As DNA, the CDR3 is TGTGCCAGCATGGCTAGCGGAAACACAGATACGCAGTATTTT.

This clonotype showed up many times. V usage is TRBV28 and J usage is TRBJ1-5; D may be TRBD1 (5 bases). Germline CDR1 MDHEN, CDR2 SYDVKM. The length of the CDR3 is 16 residues. Trimming shortened V by 8 bases and J by 0 bases, and 17 bases separated the two germline ends. CDR3 sequence reads: CASLSRQIISNQPQHF. CDR3 DNA: TGTGCCAGCCTCTCGAGACAGATAATTAGCAATCAGCCCCAGCATTTT.

As regards this clonotype: This may come from a read error, since a much larger clone is one base off. This sequence joins TRBV28 and TRBJ2-1, with TRBD2 matching 12 bases. V shed 7 bases and J 0 bases; nucleotides not matched to a gene: 7. Germline V gene lookup returns CDR1 MDHEN and CDR2 SYDVKM. The CDR3 has 17 amino acids. CDR3 in DNA: TGTGCCAGCATCGTAGGGACTAGCGGGTGCTCCTACAATGAGCAGTTCTTC. It translates to CASIVGTSGCSYNEQFF.

This clonotype occurred many times. The V gene is TRBV2, the J gene TRBJ1-1, with D perhaps TRBD1 (5 bases). The V end lost 6 bases, the J end lost 0 bases, and 11 bases lay between the germline ends. This CDR3 spans 14 amino acids. Looked up from germline, CDR1 is SNHLY and CDR2 is FYNNEI. The CDR3 coding sequence is TGTGCCAGCAGATCGGGGGAGATGAACACTGAAGCTTTCTTT. Protein sequence: CASRSGEMNTEAFF. The full variable domain, in which reference TRBV2 and TRBJ1-1 provide the parts outside the CDR3, is EPEVTQTPSHQVTQMGQEVILRCVPISNHLYFYWYRQILGQKVEFLVSFYNNEISEKSEIFDDQFSVERPDGSNFTLKIRSTKLEDSAMYFCASRSGEMNTEAFFGQGTRLTVV.

At least ten counts were recorded for this clonotype. The rearrangement uses TRBV28 and TRBJ2-1; 9 bases fit TRBD1. Germline CDR1 and CDR2: MDHEN and SYDVKM. The junction had 12 bases not matched to a gene; V was cut back by 7 bases and J by 8 bases. This CDR3 has 15 amino acids. The CDR3 region is CASTSSGQGGHEQFF. In nucleotides, the CDR3 is TGTGCCAGCACCTCCTCGGGACAGGGTGGGCATGAGCAGTTCTTC.

The genes are TRBV20-1 and TRBJ2-3, with D unclear. The germline gives CDR1 DFQATT, CDR2 SNEGSKA (reference sequence). The CDR3 contains 15 residues. Trimming stripped 3 bases from V and 0 bases from J, with 13 bases between. Here the CDR3 DNA reads TGCAGTGCTAGTGCTGAATTCCCTAGCACAGATACGCAGTATTTT. This codes for CSASAEFPSTDTQYF.

This clonotype was picked up many times. V is TRBV7-8 and J is TRBJ1-1; tentative D call: TRBD1 (6 bases). The CDR3 length is 14 residues. Trimming stripped 2 bases from V and 4 bases from J, with 11 bases between. Germline V gene lookup returns CDR1 SGHVS and CDR2 FQNEAQ. This CDR3 reads CASSLIQGRTEAFF. DNA of the CDR3: TGTGCCAGCAGCTTAATCCAGGGGCGCACTGAAGCTTTCTTT.

The chain has TRBV14 and TRBJ2-1; 7 bases agree with TRBD1. With 2 bases clipped from V and 4 bases from J, the junction kept 11 bases outside the gene matches. The CDR3 is made up of 17 amino acids. Germline V CDR1 and CDR2: SGHDN, FVKESK. The CDR3 loop is CASSQQTGVRPYNEQFF. The CDR3, as DNA: TGTGCCAGCAGCCAACAAACAGGGGTAAGACCTTACAATGAGCAGTTCTTC.